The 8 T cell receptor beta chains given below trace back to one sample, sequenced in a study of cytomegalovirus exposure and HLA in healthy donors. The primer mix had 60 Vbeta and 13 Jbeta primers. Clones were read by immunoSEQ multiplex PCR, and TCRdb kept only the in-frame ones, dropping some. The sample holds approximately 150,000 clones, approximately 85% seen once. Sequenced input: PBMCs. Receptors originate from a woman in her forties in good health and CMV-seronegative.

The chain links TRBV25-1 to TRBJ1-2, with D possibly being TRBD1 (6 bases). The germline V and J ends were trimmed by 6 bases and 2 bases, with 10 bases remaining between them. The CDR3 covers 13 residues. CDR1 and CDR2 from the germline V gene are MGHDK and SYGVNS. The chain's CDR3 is CASRPGTNYGYTF. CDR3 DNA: TGTGCCAGCAGACCCGGGACAAACTATGGCTACACCTTC.

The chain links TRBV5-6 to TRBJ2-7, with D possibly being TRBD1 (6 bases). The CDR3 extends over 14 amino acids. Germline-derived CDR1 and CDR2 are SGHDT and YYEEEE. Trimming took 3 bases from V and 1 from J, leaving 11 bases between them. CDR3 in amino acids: CASSWGTSSYEQYF. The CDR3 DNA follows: TGTGCCAGCAGCTGGGGGACATCATCCTACGAGCAGTACTTC.

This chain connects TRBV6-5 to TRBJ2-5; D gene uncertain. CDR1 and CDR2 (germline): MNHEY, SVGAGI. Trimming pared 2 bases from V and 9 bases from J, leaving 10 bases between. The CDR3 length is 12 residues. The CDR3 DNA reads TGTGCCAGCAGTTACGGCGGTGGCGCCCAGTACTTC. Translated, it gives CASSYGGGAQYF.

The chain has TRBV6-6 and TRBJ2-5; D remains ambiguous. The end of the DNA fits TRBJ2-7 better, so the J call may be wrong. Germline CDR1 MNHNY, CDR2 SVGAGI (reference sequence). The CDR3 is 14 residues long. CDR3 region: CASSSAPSAYEQYF. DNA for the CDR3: TGTGCCAGCAGTTCCGCCCCGAGCGCGTACGAGCAGTACTTC.

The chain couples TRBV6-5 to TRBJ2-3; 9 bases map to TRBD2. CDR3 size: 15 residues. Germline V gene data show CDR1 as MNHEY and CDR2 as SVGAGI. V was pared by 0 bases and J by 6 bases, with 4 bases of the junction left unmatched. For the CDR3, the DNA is TGTGCCAGCAGTTACTCGTTGCGGGAGGGGGATACGCAGTATTTT. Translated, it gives CASSYSLREGDTQYF.

The CDR3 DNA follows: TGTGCCAGCAGCCCTCGGACAGGGTACCAAGAGACCCAGTACTTC. It codes for CASSPRTGYQETQYF. This chain joins TRBV7-2 and TRBJ2-5, with TRBD1 identical over 8 bases. The CDR3 loop spans 15 amino acids. The V and J ends lost 5 bases and 0 bases, in that order; junction bases with no gene match: 5. Germline values: CDR1 SGHTA, CDR2 FQGNSA.

CDR3 bases: TGTGCCAGCAGTTTCTTGGGACACCAAGGGCTGTTTTTT. It specifies CASSFLGHQGLFF. V gene TRBV27 combines with J gene TRBJ2-2, with D possibly being TRBD1 (6 bases). V gave up 3 bases and J gave up 13 bases, with 15 bases separating them. CDR1 is MNHEY and CDR2 is SMNVEV in the germline V gene (reference sequence). The CDR3 spans 13 residues.

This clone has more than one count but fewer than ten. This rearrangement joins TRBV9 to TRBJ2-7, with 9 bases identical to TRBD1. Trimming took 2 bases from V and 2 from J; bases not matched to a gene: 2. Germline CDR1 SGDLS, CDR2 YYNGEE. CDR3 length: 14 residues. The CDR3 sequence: CASSVGTGPYEQYF. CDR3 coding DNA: TGTGCCAGCAGCGTGGGGACAGGGCCCTACGAGCAGTACTTC.